This T cell receptor (beta chain) was recovered during a study of blood T cell repertoires in COVID-19. Trimming removed 4 bases from V and 3 bases from J, with 14 bases in between. This CDR3 is built from 14 residues. The germline V gene has CDR1 SQVTM and CDR2 ANQGSEA. In the original analysis: Amplification of reference gene primers provided the estimated nucleated cell counts. TCRdb keeps only in-frame clones here, not all; method: immunoSEQ multiplex PCR. D and trimming were read from the DNA, whereas the V and J calls and clone size are those reported in that table. The table lists tens of thousands of clones, roughly 90% of them singletons.

Sequenced: peripheral blood. The chain links TRBV29-1 to TRBJ2-3; D might be TRBD2 (6 bases). This TCR derives from a human donor in a cohort sampled during active COVID-19. Written as DNA, the CDR3 is TGCAGCGTTGTGGACTACACCGCTACAGATACGCAGTATTTT. Translated, it gives CSVVDYTATDTQYF.